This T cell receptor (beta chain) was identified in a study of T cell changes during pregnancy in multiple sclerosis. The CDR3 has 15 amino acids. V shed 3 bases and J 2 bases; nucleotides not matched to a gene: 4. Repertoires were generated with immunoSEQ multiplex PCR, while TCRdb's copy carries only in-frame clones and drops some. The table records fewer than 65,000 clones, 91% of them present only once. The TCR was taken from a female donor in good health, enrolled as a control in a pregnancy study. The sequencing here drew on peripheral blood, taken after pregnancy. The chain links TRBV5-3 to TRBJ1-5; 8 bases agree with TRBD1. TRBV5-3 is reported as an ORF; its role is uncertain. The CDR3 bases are TGTGCCAGAAGCTGCCCGGGACAGGGCAATCAGCCCCAGCATTTT. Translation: CARSCPGQGNQPQHF.